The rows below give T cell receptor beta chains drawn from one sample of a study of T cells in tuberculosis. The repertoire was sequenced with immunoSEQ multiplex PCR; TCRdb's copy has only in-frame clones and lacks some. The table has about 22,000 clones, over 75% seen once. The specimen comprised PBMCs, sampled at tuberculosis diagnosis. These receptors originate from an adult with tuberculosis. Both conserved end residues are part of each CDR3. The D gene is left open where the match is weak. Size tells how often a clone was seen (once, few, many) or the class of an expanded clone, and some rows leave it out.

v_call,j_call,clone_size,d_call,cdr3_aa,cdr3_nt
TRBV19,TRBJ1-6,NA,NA,CASSITGGFNSPLHF,TGTGCCAGTAGTATAACGGGGGGATTTAATTCACCCCTCCACTTT
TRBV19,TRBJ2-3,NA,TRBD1,CASSIQGTGKTDTQYF,TGTGCCAGTAGTATCCAGGGGACAGGGAAGACAGATACGCAGTATTTT
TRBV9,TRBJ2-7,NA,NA,CASSAAGSDYEQYF,TGTGCCAGCAGCGCGGCAGGGTCGGACTACGAGCAGTACTTC
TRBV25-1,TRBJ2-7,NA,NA,CASTQGGGPFGQYF,TGTGCCAGCACCCAGGGGGGAGGCCCCTTCGGGCAGTACTTC
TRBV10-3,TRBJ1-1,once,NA,CANPVGATEAFF,TGTGCCAACCCGGTTGGGGCGACTGAAGCTTTCTTT
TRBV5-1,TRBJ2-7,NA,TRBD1,CASSLPGGTYEQYF,TGCGCCAGCAGCTTGCCAGGGGGAACCTACGAGCAGTACTTC
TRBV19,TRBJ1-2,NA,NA,CASSMDPGGFGGYTF,TGTGCCAGTAGTATGGATCCAGGAGGGTTCGGTGGCTACACCTTC
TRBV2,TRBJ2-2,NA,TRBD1,CASSTGTGVAYGELFF,TGTGCCAGCAGTACCGGGACAGGGGTTGCCTATGGGGAGCTGTTTTTT
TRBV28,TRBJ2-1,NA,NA,CASRVPEGQFF,TGTGCCAGCAGGGTTCCCGAGGGGCAGTTCTTC
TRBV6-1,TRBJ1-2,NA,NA,CASSEGSFYGYTF,TGTGCCAGCAGTGAGGGCAGCTTCTATGGCTACACCTTC
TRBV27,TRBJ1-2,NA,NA,CASKAPGVNYGYTF,TGTGCCAGCAAGGCTCCAGGGGTCAACTATGGCTACACCTTC
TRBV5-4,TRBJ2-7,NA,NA,CASSLDWASYSYEQYF,TGTGCCAGCAGCTTGGATTGGGCTAGCTACTCCTACGAGCAGTACTTC
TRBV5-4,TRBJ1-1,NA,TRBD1,CASRPTGQEWNTEAFF,TGTGCCAGCAGACCTACTGGACAGGAATGGAACACTGAAGCTTTCTTT
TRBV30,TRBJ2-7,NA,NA,CAWSVGGSEQYF,TGTGCCTGGAGTGTTGGGGGGAGCGAGCAGTACTTC
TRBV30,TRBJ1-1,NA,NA,CAWSHGGQIMNTEAFF,TGTGCCTGGAGTCATGGAGGACAGATTATGAACACTGAAGCTTTCTTT
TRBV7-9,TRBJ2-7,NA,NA,CASTPWSSYEQYF,TGTGCCAGCACCCCCTGGAGCTCCTACGAGCAGTACTTC
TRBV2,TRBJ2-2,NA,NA,CASSEGMGSDTGELFF,TGTGCCAGCAGTGAAGGGATGGGGAGTGACACCGGGGAGCTGTTTTTT
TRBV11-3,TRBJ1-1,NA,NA,CASSPDSFGNTEAFF,TGTGCCAGCAGCCCGGACAGCTTTGGGAACACTGAAGCTTTCTTT
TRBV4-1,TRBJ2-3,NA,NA,CASSQDVGGRTDTQYF,TGCGCCAGCAGCCAAGACGTGGGAGGACGCACAGATACGCAGTATTTT
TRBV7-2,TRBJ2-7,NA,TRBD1,CASSLMTTGQNEQYF,TGTGCCAGCAGCTTAATGACGACGGGACAGAACGAGCAGTACTTC
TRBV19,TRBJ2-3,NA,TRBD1,CASSAGTGNTQYF,TGTGCCAGTAGTGCCGGGACAGGGAATACGCAGTATTTT
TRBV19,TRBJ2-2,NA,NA,CASQQGRRTGELFF,TGTGCCAGCCAACAGGGGAGGCGGACCGGGGAGCTGTTTTTT
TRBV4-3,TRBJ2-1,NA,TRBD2,CASSQGLAGSEQFF,TGCGCCAGCAGCCAGGGACTAGCGGGCTCGGAGCAGTTCTTC
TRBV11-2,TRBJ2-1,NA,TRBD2,CASSLGTSSYNEQFF,TGTGCCAGCAGCCTCGGGACTAGCAGCTACAATGAGCAGTTCTTC
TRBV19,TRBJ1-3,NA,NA,CASSPGLRSGNTIYF,TGTGCCAGTAGTCCGGGACTCCGCTCTGGAAACACCATATATTTT
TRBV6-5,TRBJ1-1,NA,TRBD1,CASSYGQERGLEAFF,TGTGCCAGCAGTTATGGACAGGAGAGGGGTTTGGAGGCTTTCTTT
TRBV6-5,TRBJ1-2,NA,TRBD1,CASSYQGQINYGYTF,TGTGCCAGCAGTTACCAGGGACAGATTAACTATGGCTACACCTTC
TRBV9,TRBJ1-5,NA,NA,CASSVGPGLGNQPQHF,TGTGCCAGCAGCGTAGGACCGGGATTGGGGAATCAGCCCCAGCATTTT
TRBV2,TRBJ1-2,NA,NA,CASSAVPGNYGYTF,TGTGCCAGCAGTGCCGTCCCGGGTAACTATGGCTACACCTTC
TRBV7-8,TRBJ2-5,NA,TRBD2,CASSLAGREETQYF,TGTGCCAGCAGCTTAGCGGGGAGGGAAGAGACCCAGTACTTC
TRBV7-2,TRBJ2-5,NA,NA,CASSLGQKETQYF,TGTGCCAGCAGCTTAGGACAGAAAGAGACCCAGTACTTC
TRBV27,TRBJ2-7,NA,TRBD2,CASSLAGNSYEQYF,TGTGCCAGCAGCTTAGCGGGGAATTCCTACGAGCAGTACTTC
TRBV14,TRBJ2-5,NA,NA,CASSPLVFPGSAYF,TGTGCCAGCAGCCCCCTTGTATTCCCCGGGTCCGCGTACTTC
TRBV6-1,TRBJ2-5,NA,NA,CASSEQNQETQYF,TGTGCCAGCAGTGAGCAGAACCAAGAGACCCAGTACTTC
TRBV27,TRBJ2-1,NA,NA,CASSFVSGRYNEQFF,TGTGCCAGCAGTTTTGTCTCAGGTCGGTACAATGAGCAGTTCTTC
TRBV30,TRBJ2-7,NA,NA,CAWTHAGYEQYF,TGTGCCTGGACCCACGCGGGCTACGAGCAGTACTTC
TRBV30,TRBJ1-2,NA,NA,CAWSFTGSQGGYTF,TGTGCCTGGAGTTTCACCGGGTCCCAAGGCGGCTACACCTTC
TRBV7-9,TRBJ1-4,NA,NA,CASRRTENEKLFF,TGTGCCAGCAGGAGGACAGAAAATGAAAAACTGTTTTTT